The 8 T cell receptor beta chains below were found in one sample sequenced in a study of shared T cell receptors in the human thymus. Clones were sequenced by immunoSEQ multiplex PCR, and TCRdb holds only the in-frame ones, with some missing. The sample lists approximately 660,000 clones, 88% occurring once. These data also formed part of another study, on human thymus T cells.

Sequenced sample: thymocytes. These receptors were obtained from a boy less than two years old with a congenital heart defect.

This chain joins TRBV25-1 and TRBJ2-7; perhaps TRBD2 as D (5 bases). This CDR3 has 12 amino acids. CDR1 MGHDK and CDR2 SYGVNS come from the germline V gene. With 8 bases removed from V and 3 bases from J, the gap between germline ends came to 11 bases. CDR3 nucleotide sequence: TGTGCCAGCTCCACTAGGTTCTACGAGCAGTACTTC. It is translated as CASSTRFYEQYF.

This chain uses TRBV4-3 with TRBJ2-3; 10 bases are shared with TRBD2. Trimming at V came to 0 bases and at J to 6 bases, leaving 12 bases not matched to a gene. Germline V gene sequence: CDR1 LGHNA, CDR2 YSLEER. CDR3 length: 18 amino acids. CDR3 nucleotides: TGCGCCAGCAGCCAAGATGTTTACGGAGCGGGAGGGCCGGATACGCAGTATTTT. It encodes CASSQDVYGAGGPDTQYF.

A single count supports this clone. This chain connects TRBV6-1 to TRBJ1-5; 12 bases align to TRBD1. This CDR3 has 18 amino acids. After removal of 0 bases from V and 6 bases from J, the junction contained 9 bases not matched to a gene. Germline values: CDR1 MNHNS, CDR2 SASEGT. CDR3 in amino acids: CASSEAGQGAPGGQPQHF. The CDR3 nucleotides read TGTGCCAGCAGTGAAGCGGGACAGGGGGCCCCAGGGGGTCAGCCCCAGCATTTT.

V and J are TRBV25-1 and TRBJ1-3, with no clear D. The CDR3 totals 13 residues. V was shortened by 4 bases and J by 4 bases, with 8 bases between the two germline ends. CDR1 is MGHDK, CDR2 SYGVNS, per germline. The chain's CDR3 is CASSGCRGNTIYF. CDR3 in DNA: TGTGCCAGCAGTGGGTGCCGGGGAAACACCATATATTTT.

V is TRBV5-1 and J is TRBJ2-5; D may be TRBD1 (7 bases). Germline V gives CDR1 SGHRS, CDR2 YFSETQ. Trimming cost V 4 bases and J 2 bases, with 15 bases left between them. This CDR3 has 15 amino acids. The CDR3 nucleotides read TGCGCCAGCAGCCCTGGGGGGACAGAACAAGAGACCCAGTACTTC. This sequence encodes CASSPGGTEQETQYF.

CDR3 sequence reads: CAWSAGGRGYTF. The CDR3 nucleotides are TGTGCCTGGAGTGCGGGGGGACGTGGCTACACCTTC. This rearrangement joins TRBV30 to TRBJ1-2; possible D gene TRBD1, 5 bases. From germline, CDR1 is GTSNPN and CDR2 SVGIG (reference sequence). The CDR3 totals 12 residues. V was cut by 1 base and J by 7 bases, with 10 bases left in between.

The chain carries TRBV6-4 and TRBJ2-2, with 9 bases that match TRBD1. The CDR3 covers 16 residues. From germline, CDR1 is MRHNA and CDR2 SNTAGT. V shed 2 bases and J 4 bases; nucleotides not matched to a gene: 5. The CDR3 nucleotides read TGTGCCAGCAGTGACGCCGGGACAGGGCTCACCGGGGAGCTGTTTTTT. Residues: CASSDAGTGLTGELFF.

The chain couples TRBV6-1 to TRBJ1-1, with D unresolved. The CDR3 is 14 residues long. V shed 6 bases and J shed 3 bases, with 14 bases lying between them. CDR1 and CDR2 (germline): MNHNS, SASEGT. CDR3 in DNA: TGTGCCAGCAGCGCGTACGAGGGTCACACTGAAGCTTTCTTT. It specifies CASSAYEGHTEAFF.